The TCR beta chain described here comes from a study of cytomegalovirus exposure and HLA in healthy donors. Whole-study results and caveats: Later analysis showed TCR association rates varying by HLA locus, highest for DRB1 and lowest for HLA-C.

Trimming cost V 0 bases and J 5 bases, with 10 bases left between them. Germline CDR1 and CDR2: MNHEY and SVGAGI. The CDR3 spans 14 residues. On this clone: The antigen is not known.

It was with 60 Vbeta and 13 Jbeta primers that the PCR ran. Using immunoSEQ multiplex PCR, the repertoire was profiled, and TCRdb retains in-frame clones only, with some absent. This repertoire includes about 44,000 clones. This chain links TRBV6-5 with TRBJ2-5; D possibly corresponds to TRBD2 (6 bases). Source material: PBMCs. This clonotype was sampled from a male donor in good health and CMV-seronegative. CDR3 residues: CASSYSRGGETQYF. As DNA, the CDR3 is TGTGCCAGCAGTTACTCTAGGGGAGGTGAGACCCAGTACTTC.